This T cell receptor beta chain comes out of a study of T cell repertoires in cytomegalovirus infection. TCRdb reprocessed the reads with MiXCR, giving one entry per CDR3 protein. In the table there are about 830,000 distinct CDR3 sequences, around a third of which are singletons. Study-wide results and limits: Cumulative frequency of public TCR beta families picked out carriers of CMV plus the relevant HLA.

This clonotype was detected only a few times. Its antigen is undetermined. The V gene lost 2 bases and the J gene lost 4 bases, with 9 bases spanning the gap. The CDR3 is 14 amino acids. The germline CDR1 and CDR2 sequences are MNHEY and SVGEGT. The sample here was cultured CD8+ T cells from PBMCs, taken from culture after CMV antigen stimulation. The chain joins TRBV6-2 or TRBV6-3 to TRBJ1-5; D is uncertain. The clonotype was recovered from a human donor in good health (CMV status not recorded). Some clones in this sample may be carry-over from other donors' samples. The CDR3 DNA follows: TGTGCCAGCAGTTACGGGTACACAAATCAGCCCCAGCATTTT. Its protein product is CASSYGYTNQPQHF.